Reported below is one TCR beta chain. This clonotype has just a few counts. Its cognate antigen has yet to be identified. One base away there is no much larger clone; base qualities are not given. Moderately to severely active disease, a Clinical Activity Score of at least 3, a NOSPECS grade of at least 4, and a duration under 3 months were present in ophthalmopathy patients. Exclusion was applied to patients with uncontrolled infections, other autoimmune diseases, pregnancy or lactation. Diagnoses relied on clinical symptoms, serum thyroxine and TRAb, thyroid ultrasound and orbital computed tomography. PBMCs were separated from under 11 ml of fresh peripheral blood using Ficoll-Paque density gradient centrifugation. Trizol reagent was used to extract total RNA, and RNA quality was then checked on an Agilent 2100 Bioanalyzer. TCR beta CDR3 regions were amplified from RNA transcripts. The first round of RT-PCR for the TCR CDR3 was performed with the HTBI primer set and the Qiagen OneStep RT-PCR kit. Libraries were constructed in a second round of multiplex PCR, after which size selection and purification were performed. Paired-end sequencing of the libraries was performed with 100 bp reads on an Illumina HiSeq2000. Per the source publication's procedure: SOAPnuke was used to process the raw data, removing reads that contained adapters or uncalled bases, had a mean Phred below 15, or lacked an exact match to the constant primer or identifier. High-quality paired reads were merged with COPE v1.2.5, and unique nucleotide sequences were defined as clonotypes. Clonotypes were aligned to IMGT TRBV, TRBD and TRBJ reference segments using MiTCR v1.1. Only V-J combinations with frequency above 0.0001, covering about 99% of repertoires, were analysed. The TCS score was defined as the ratio of F50 (clonal expansion) to E x V (chaos), calculated using BLOSUM62-based TCRdist between CDR3 peptides within each V-J. Welch's t-statistics and random forest reduced 450 to 600 V-J features to 13, which were used in a naive Bayes classifier (R e1071). Using fastp at Q25 and MiXCR, TCRdb reprocessed the public reads and kept productive beta chains. Entries that share a CDR3 protein sequence are merged under the most common genes and DNA. The V and J calls, along with clone size, are taken from TCRdb and not from the paper's own processing. Here the sample has 620,000 or so distinct CDR3 sequences; about 15% occur a single time. In total, the top ten clones hold roughly an eighth of the sample.

The data derive from a study of T cells in Graves' hyperthyroidism and ophthalmopathy (dated by TCRdb to between 2018 and 2020). Background on the whole study: Peripheral blood was collected at initial diagnosis, before any treatment. TCR Vbeta CDR3 sequencing of some 140 peripheral blood samples (approximately 44 ophthalmopathy, 75 to 80 hyperthyroidism and approximately 17 progressor patients) is reported in the paper. A discovery cohort of approximately 97 patients, about 43 with Graves' ophthalmopathy and about 60 with stable Graves' hyperthyroidism, was used to find distinguishing TCR V-J signatures. In addition, the study compared T-cell repertoires in thyroid tissue and in blood from five or six Graves' hyperthyroidism patients. An independent validation cohort of under 20 hyperthyroidism patients and 17 patients who later progressed to ophthalmopathy tested prospective prediction of ophthalmopathy. After sampling, hyperthyroidism patients received methimazole starting at 30 mg daily, and ophthalmopathy patients received high-dose intravenous methylprednisolone. The approximately 100 discovery patients were randomly divided into training and test sets at a 7:3 ratio.

What the authors observed across the whole study: Most expanded thyroid clonotypes (frequency above 0.001) were also found in blood, which suggests that blood repertoires may mirror thyroid immune responses. Sample size was not statistically predetermined, and investigators were not blinded to group allocation. During validation, the model predicted progression to ophthalmopathy a median of about 6.5 months ahead of onset, with more than 55% sensitivity and almost 75% specificity. A 13 V-J signature model separated ophthalmopathy from stable hyperthyroidism, with 87.88% sensitivity and about 81% specificity in cross-validation and 80%/75% in testing.

Looking up the germline V gene yields CDR1 SGHDT and CDR2 YYEEEE. The CDR3 spans 16 residues, from the cysteine through the phenylalanine. The DNA shown is the 48-base CDR3, in frame from base 1. Deletion took 4 bases off V and 4 bases off J, with a span of 20 bases between the germline ends. The chain is encoded by TRBV5-6 joined to TRBJ1-1; the D gene is possibly TRBD1, with 6 bases matching. The receptor was derived from a woman aged 45-59 years with Graves' ophthalmopathy. The sequencing sample was made of blood. The sequence in DNA is TGTGCCAGCAGCGTACCCCCAGGGGCCCCGGGCACTGAAGCTTTCTTT. This is translated as CASSVPPGAPGTEAFF.